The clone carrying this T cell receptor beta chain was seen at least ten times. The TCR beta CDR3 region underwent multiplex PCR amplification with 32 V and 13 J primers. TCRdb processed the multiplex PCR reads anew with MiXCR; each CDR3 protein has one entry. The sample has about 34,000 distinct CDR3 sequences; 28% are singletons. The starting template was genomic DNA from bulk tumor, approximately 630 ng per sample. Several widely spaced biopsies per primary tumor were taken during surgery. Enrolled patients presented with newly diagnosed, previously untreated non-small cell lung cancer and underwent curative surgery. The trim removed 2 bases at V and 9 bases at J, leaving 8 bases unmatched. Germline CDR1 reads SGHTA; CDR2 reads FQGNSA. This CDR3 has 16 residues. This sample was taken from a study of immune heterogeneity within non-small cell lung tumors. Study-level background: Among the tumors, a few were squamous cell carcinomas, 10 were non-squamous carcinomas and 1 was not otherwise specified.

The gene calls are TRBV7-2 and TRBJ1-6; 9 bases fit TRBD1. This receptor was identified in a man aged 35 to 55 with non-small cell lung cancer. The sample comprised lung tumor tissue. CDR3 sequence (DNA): TGTGCCAGCAGCTTAACCCAGACAGGGGGAGGTTCACCCCTCCACTTT. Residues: CASSLTQTGGGSPLHF.